This T cell receptor beta chain was captured in a study of T cell responses to AZD1222 COVID-19 vaccine (TCRdb year 2021). About the study as a whole: AZD1222 recipients with second doses at about 4 weeks or about 12 weeks were pooled, because spike-specific TCR depth and breadth did not differ between schedules. A total of 233 trial participants underwent TCR sequencing, of whom some 210 received two doses of AZD1222 and about 25 received two doses of the MenACWY control vaccine. Trial participants were enrolled into age subgroups of 18-55, 56-69 and 70-plus years, which contained approximately 150, 28 and 58 TCR-sequenced participants, respectively.

A remark on this clone: No cognate antigen has been identified for it. The record has no base qualities; no much larger clone is one base away.

Study-wide conclusions, independent of this receptor: Most participants were white British and females outnumbered males, and the authors suggested that clonal diversity may have been underestimated. Only a handful of AZD1222 recipients were SARS-CoV-2 seropositive at baseline, limiting conclusions about previously exposed vaccinees. Because no day 14 peak-response samples were available, the repertoires could be characterized only after the peak T cell response. Reportedly, close to half of the unique spike-specific TCRs recognized epitopes lying outside the regions that are mutated in the B.1.351 and B.1.1.7 variants. The 56-69-year group was small, and its depth increase did not reach significance, likely because of low power. A significant rise in spike-specific TCR breadth and depth was observed after two AZD1222 doses relative to day 0 and relative to MenACWY recipients. Vaccine-associated CD4 TCRs spanned the whole spike protein, with dominant responses in regions 160-218 and 743-854.

The CDR3 regions of human TCRbeta chains were analyzed by immunosequencing. The original methods were these. Repertoire TCRs were matched against a reference library of SARS-CoV-2-specific TCRs generated with the MIRA antigen-specificity platform. Breadth was defined as the fraction of unique TCRs that were SARS-CoV-2-associated, and depth was defined as the fraction of total T cells that were SARS-CoV-2-associated. Using the MIRA data, each spike-specific TCR was assigned both to the spike region to which the TCR was reactive and to a CD4 or CD8 class. Log10-transformed breadth and depth values were compared by one-way ANOVA with Sidak's multiple comparisons tests. TCRdb stores this immuneACCESS table with in-frame sequences only. Part of the clones is absent; in the studies checked, under half of the shortfall reflects unresolved V genes, and no reason is known for the rest. The DNA gave D and trimming, while V, J and clone size come from that table. The table for this sample lists around 100,000 clones; 90% to 95% of them were counted only once. The ten largest account for 2% to 2.5% of the sample.

The time point label, read with the paper, signifies: baseline before first vaccination. Samples from vaccinated people were obtained from the UK trials COV001 and COV002, which included a single-blind randomized controlled phase 2/3 trial of AZD1222 (ChAdOx1 nCoV-19) in healthy adults. For TCRbeta chain sequencing, PBMC samples from trial participants were taken at day 0 and at day 28 after the second dose. Inclusive of the bounding cysteine and phenylalanine, the CDR3 is 17 residues long. Kept here is only the CDR3 DNA, which spans 51 bases and is read in frame from base 1. From the germline V gene, CDR1 is LGHNT and CDR2 is FRNRAP. Trimming takes 0 bases off V and 5 bases off J; junction bases not matched to a gene: 9.

The rearranged chain carries TRBV12-5 and TRBJ2-1; 8 of the junction bases match TRBD1. The sequencing used peripheral blood, collected on day 0 of AZD1222 vaccination. This receptor was identified in an adult in good health. The nucleotide sequence reads TGTGCTAGTGGTTTGGTGGCCCAACGGACAGGGAACAATGAGCAGTTCTTC. It encodes CASGLVAQRTGNNEQFF.